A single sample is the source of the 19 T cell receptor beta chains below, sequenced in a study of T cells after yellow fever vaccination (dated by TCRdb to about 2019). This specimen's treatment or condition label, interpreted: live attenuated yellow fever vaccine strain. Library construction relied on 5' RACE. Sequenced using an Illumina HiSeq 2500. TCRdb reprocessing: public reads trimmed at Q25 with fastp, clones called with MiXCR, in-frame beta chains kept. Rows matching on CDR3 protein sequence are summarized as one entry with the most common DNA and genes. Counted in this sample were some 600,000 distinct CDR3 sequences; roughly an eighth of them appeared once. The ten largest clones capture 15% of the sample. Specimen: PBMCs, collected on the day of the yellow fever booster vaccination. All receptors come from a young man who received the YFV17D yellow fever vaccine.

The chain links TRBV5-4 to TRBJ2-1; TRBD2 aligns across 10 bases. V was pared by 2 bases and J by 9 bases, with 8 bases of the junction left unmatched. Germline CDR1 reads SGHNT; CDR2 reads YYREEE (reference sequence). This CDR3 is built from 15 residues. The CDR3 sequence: CASSFSQREGVEQFF. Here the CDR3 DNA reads TGTGCCAGCAGCTTTAGCCAGCGGGAGGGAGTTGAGCAGTTCTTC.

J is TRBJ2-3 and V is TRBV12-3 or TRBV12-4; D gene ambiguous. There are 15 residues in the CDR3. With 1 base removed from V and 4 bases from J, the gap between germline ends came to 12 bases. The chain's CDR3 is CASSLEATQPDTQYF. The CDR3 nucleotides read TGTGCCAGCAGTTTAGAGGCCACTCAACCAGATACGCAGTATTTT.

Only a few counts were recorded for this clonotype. The CDR3 nucleotides are TGTGCCAGCAGCTCTCCGGGACTAGCAGACACCGGGGAGCTGTTTTTT. It yields the protein CASSSPGLADTGELFF. The chain uses TRBV3-1 and TRBJ2-2; 9 nucleotides align to TRBD2. CDR1 and CDR2 from the germline V gene are LGHDT and YNNKEL (reference sequence). The ends lost 5 bases at V and 3 bases at J; junction bases unmatched: 7. CDR3 length: 16 residues.

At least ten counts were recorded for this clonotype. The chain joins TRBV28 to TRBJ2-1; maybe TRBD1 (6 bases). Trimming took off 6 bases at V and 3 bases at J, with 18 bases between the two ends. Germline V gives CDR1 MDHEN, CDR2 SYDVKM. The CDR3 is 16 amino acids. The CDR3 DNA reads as TGTGCCAGCAGCAGCCCACAGGGAAGGGGCTACAATGAGCAGTTCTTC. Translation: CASSSPQGRGYNEQFF.

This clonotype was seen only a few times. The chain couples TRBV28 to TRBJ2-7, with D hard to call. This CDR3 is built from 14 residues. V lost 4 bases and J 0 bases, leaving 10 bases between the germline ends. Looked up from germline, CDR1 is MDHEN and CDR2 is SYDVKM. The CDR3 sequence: CASSSPGVSYEQYF. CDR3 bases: TGTGCCAGCAGTTCTCCGGGCGTCTCCTACGAGCAGTACTTC.

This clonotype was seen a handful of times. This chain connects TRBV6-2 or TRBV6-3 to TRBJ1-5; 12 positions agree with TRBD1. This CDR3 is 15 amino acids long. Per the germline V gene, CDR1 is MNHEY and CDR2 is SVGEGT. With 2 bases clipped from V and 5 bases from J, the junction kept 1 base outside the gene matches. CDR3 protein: CASSYGTGGYQPQHF. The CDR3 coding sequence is TGTGCCAGCAGTTACGGGACAGGGGGCTATCAGCCCCAGCATTTT.

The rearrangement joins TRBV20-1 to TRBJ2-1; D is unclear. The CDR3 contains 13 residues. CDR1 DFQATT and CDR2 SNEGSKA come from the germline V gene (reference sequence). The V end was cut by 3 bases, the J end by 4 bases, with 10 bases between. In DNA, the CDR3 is TGCAGTGCTAGCTCCACGAGGTACAATGAGCAGTTCTTC. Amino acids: CSASSTRYNEQFF.

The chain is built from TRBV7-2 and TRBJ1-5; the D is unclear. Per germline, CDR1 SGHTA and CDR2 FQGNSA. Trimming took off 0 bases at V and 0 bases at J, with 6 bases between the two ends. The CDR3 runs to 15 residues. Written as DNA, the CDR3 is TGTGCCAGCAGCTTAGCTACTTATAGCAATCAGCCCCAGCATTTT. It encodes CASSLATYSNQPQHF.

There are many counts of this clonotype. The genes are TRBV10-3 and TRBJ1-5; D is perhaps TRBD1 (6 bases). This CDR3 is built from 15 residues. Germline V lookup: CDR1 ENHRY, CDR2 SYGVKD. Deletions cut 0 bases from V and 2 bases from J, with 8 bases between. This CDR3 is CAISESSGGNQPQHF. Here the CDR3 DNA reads TGTGCCATCAGTGAGTCATCAGGGGGCAATCAGCCCCAGCATTTT.

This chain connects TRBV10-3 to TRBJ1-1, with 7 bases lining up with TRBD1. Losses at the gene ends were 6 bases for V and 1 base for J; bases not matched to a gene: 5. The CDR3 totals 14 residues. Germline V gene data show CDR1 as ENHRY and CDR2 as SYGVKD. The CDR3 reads CAIRGQAGNTEAFF. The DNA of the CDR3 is TGTGCCATCAGAGGACAGGCGGGGAACACTGAAGCTTTCTTT.

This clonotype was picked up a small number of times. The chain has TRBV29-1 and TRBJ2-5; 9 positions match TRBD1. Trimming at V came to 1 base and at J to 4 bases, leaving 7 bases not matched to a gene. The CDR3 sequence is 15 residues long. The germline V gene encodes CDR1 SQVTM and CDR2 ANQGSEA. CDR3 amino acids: CSVEAGQGVLETQYF. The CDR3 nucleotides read TGCAGCGTTGAAGCGGGACAGGGTGTTCTAGAGACCCAGTACTTC.

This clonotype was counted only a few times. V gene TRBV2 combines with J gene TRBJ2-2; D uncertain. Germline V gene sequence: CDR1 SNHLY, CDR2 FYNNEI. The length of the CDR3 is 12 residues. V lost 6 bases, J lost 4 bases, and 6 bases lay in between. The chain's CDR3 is CASRPSTGELFF. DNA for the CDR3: TGTGCCAGCAGACCCTCCACCGGGGAGCTGTTTTTT.

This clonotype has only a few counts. CDR3 protein: CASSMGRGEDTQYF. The CDR3 nucleotides are TGCGCCAGCAGCATGGGCAGGGGAGAAGATACGCAGTATTTT. The V gene is TRBV5-1, the J gene TRBJ2-3; possible D gene TRBD1, 6 bases. The length of the CDR3 is 14 residues. Germline V lookup: CDR1 SGHRS, CDR2 YFSETQ. V lost 4 bases and J 5 bases, leaving 14 bases between the germline ends.

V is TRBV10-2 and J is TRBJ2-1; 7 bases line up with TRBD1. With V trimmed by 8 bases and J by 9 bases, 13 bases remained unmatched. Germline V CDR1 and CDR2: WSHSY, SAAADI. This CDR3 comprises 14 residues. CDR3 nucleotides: TGCGCCAGCCTTGGTAGGGGGCTCATCGGTGAGCAGTTCTTC. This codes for CASLGRGLIGEQFF.

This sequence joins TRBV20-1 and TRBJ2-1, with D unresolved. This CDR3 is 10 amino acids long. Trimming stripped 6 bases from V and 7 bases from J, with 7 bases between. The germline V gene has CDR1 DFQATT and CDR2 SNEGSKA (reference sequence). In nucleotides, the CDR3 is TGCAGTGCCGCGAGGAATGAGCAGTTCTTC. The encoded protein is CSAARNEQFF.

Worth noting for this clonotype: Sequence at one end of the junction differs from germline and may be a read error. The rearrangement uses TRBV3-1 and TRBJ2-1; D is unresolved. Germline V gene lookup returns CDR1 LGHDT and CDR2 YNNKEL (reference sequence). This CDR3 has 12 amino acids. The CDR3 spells CDSSQPSNEQFF. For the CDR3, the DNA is TGTGACAGCAGCCAACCGTCCAATGAGCAGTTCTTC.

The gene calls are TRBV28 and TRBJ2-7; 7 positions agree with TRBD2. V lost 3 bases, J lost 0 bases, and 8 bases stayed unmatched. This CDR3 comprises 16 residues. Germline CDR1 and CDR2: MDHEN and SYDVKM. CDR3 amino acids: CASSFNQRESSYEQYF. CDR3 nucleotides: TGTGCCAGCAGTTTCAACCAGCGGGAAAGCTCCTACGAGCAGTACTTC.

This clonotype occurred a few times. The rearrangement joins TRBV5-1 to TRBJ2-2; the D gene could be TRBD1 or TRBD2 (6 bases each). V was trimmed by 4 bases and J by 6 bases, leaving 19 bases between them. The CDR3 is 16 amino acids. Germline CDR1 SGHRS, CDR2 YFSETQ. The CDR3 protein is CASSPRSGAGSGELFF. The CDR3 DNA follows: TGCGCCAGCAGCCCTCGGTCGGGGGCGGGATCCGGGGAGCTGTTTTTT.

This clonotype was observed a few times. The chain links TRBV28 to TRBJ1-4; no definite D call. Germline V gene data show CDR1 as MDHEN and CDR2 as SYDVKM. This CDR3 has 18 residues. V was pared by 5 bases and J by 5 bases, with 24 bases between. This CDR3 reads CASSLIPAFLTDNEKLFF. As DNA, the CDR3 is TGTGCCAGCAGTCTGATACCGGCCTTCCTAACGGACAATGAAAAACTGTTTTTT.